This section outlines one T cell receptor (beta chain) sequence together with its context. Its target is unknown. This sample was taken from a study of cytomegalovirus exposure and HLA in healthy donors. Whole-study results and caveats: The later analysis indicated that the majority of CMV-associated TCR beta chains appeared HLA-restricted.

PCR involved 60 Vbeta and 13 Jbeta primers. TCRdb keeps only in-frame clones here, not all; method: immunoSEQ multiplex PCR. The data contain 180,000 or so clones, roughly 85% of them seen just once; the ten biggest clones take up approximately 8.5%. This CDR3 region has 15 residues. Trimming removed 7 bases at V and 8 bases at J, with 21 bases between. Germline V gene data show CDR1 as MNHNS and CDR2 as SASEGT. Healthy people donating bone marrow made up the donors. Sequencing was carried out using PBMCs. The receptor was isolated from a man between 18 and 35 years old in good health and CMV-seropositive. V gene TRBV6-1 combines with J gene TRBJ2-1, with D perhaps matching TRBD1 (5 bases). CDR3 residues: CASKKLGATPDEQFF. The CDR3 nucleotides read TGTGCCAGCAAGAAGTTAGGGGCGACCCCCGATGAGCAGTTCTTC.